A single sample is the source of the 14 T cell receptor beta chains below, sequenced in a study of blood T cell repertoires in COVID-19. Assay: immunoSEQ multiplex PCR; the TCRdb copy retains only in-frame clones and omits some. The profile shows about 81,000 clones, roughly 89% of them singletons. The sequencing sample was made of peripheral blood. These receptors came from a woman aged 45-59 years in a cohort sampled during active COVID-19.

The V gene is TRBV4-1, the J gene TRBJ2-7, with 11 bases matching TRBD2. Trimming at V came to 4 bases and at J to 7 bases, leaving 9 bases not matched to a gene. Germline-derived CDR1 and CDR2 are MGHRA and YSYEKL. The CDR3 contains 15 residues. This CDR3 is CASSLAGGKVGEQYF. In DNA, the CDR3 is TGCGCCAGCAGCCTAGCGGGAGGGAAAGTCGGAGAGCAGTACTTC.

This clone was found a few times. The chain links TRBV4-1 to TRBJ2-7; 8 bases are a match to TRBD2. This CDR3 contains 16 residues. With 0 bases clipped from V and 3 bases from J, the junction kept 7 bases outside the gene matches. In germline, CDR1 is MGHRA, CDR2 YSYEKL. For the CDR3, the DNA is TGCGCCAGCAGCCAAGATCCGGCGGGAGGTGTCTACGAGCAGTACTTC. Translating gives CASSQDPAGGVYEQYF.

The chain uses TRBV9 and TRBJ1-5; 10 nucleotides agree with TRBD1. V lost 2 bases and J lost 3; bases outside the gene matches: 2. This CDR3 comprises 15 residues. Germline V CDR1 and CDR2: SGDLS, YYNGEE. CDR3: CASSVGQGDNQPQHF. As DNA, the CDR3 is TGTGCCAGCAGCGTTGGACAGGGGGACAATCAGCCCCAGCATTTT.

This chain links TRBV12-3 or TRBV12-4 with TRBJ2-7, with 7 bases identical to TRBD1. The CDR3 length is 12 residues. V dropped 6 bases and J dropped 4; count of bases not matched to a gene: 3. CDR3 DNA: TGTGCCAGCAGAACAGGGGCGTACGAGCAGTACTTC. Protein: CASRTGAYEQYF.

The genes are TRBV14 and TRBJ1-2; 7 nucleotides line up with TRBD1. The germline V gene has CDR1 SGHDN and CDR2 FVKESK. After removal of 1 base from V and 3 bases from J, the junction contained 5 bases not matched to a gene. The CDR3 extends over 15 amino acids. The CDR3 reads CASSQAGTAYYGYTF. CDR3 sequence (DNA): TGTGCCAGCAGCCAAGCCGGGACAGCCTACTATGGCTACACCTTC. Complete variable domain (other parts from reference TRBV14 and TRBJ1-2): EAGVTQFPSHSVIEKGQTVTLRCDPISGHDNLYWYRRVMGKEIKFLLHFVKESKQDESGMPNNRFLAERTGGTYSTLKVQPAELEDSGVYFCASSQAGTAYYGYTFGSGTRLTVV.

The rearrangement uses TRBV30 and TRBJ2-1; 11 bases line up with TRBD2. Germline loops: CDR1 GTSNPN, CDR2 SVGIG (reference sequence). Trimming cost V 3 bases and J 12 bases; bases outside gene matches: 10. The CDR3 covers 14 residues. The CDR3 region has the DNA TGTGCCTGGAGGCTAGCGGGGGGTCAGGGGAGGCAGTTCTTC. It encodes CAWRLAGGQGRQFF.

J is TRBJ1-3 and V is TRBV3-1 (or the pseudogene TRBV3-2); TRBD1 matches at 7 bases. Germline loops: CDR1 LGHDT, CDR2 YNNKEL (reference sequence). The CDR3 covers 16 residues. Losses at the gene ends were 8 bases for V and 0 bases for J; bases not matched to a gene: 10. CDR3 DNA sequence: TGTGCCAGCCGGCGGGACAGCACGAGCTCTGGAAACACCATATATTTT. This translates into CASRRDSTSSGNTIYF.

The chain employs TRBV5-1 and TRBJ1-1; perhaps TRBD1 as D (6 bases). The CDR3 contains 14 residues. In germline, CDR1 is SGHRS, CDR2 YFSETQ. V was clipped by 3 bases and J by 0 bases, with 9 bases between them. Here the CDR3 DNA reads TGCGCCAGCAGCTATGGACAGATGAACACTGAAGCTTTCTTT. Translating it yields CASSYGQMNTEAFF.

This clone has just one count. The chain couples TRBV5-5 to TRBJ2-1; D is perhaps TRBD1 (5 bases). CDR3 length equals 15 residues. With 2 bases removed from V and 0 bases from J, the gap between germline ends came to 9 bases. From germline, CDR1 is SGHKS and CDR2 YYEKEE (reference sequence). CDR3 DNA sequence: TGTGCCAGCAGCTTACAGGAGAGCTCCTACAATGAGCAGTTCTTC. Translation gives CASSLQESSYNEQFF. Combining the CDR3 with reference TRBV5-5 and TRBJ2-1 gives the whole variable domain DAGVTQSPTHLIKTRGQQVTLRCSPISGHKSVSWYQQVLGQGPQFIFQYYEKEERGRGNFPDRFSARQFPNYSSELNVNALLLGDSALYLCASSLQESSYNEQFFGPGTRLTVL.

The V and J genes are TRBV5-1 and TRBJ2-6; D unclear. The CDR3 contains 14 residues. From germline, CDR1 is SGHRS and CDR2 YFSETQ. Between the trimmed V and J ends, which lost 4 bases and 0 bases, there was a span of 5 bases. CDR3 sequence: CASSPYSGANVLTF. CDR3 DNA: TGCGCCAGCAGCCCGTACTCTGGGGCCAACGTCCTGACTTTC.

The chain employs TRBV6-5 and TRBJ2-5; TRBD1 aligns across 7 bases. J was trimmed by 3 bases and V by 2 bases; bases with no gene match: 3. Per germline, CDR1 MNHEY and CDR2 SVGAGI. The CDR3 consists of 14 residues. The CDR3 is CASSYKGAEETQYF. The CDR3 region has the DNA TGTGCCAGCAGTTACAAGGGGGCAGAAGAGACCCAGTACTTC.

The chain couples TRBV9 to TRBJ2-3, with a tentative D call TRBD2 (6 bases). Germline CDR1 is SGDLS and CDR2 is YYNGEE. The CDR3 loop spans 14 amino acids. V was clipped by 1 base and J by 5 bases, with 11 bases between them. The CDR3 protein is CASSVWGEGDTQYF. The CDR3 coding sequence is TGTGCCAGCAGCGTATGGGGGGAAGGAGATACGCAGTATTTT.

The V and J genes are TRBV10-3 and TRBJ2-1; 7 bases map to TRBD2. The CDR3 consists of 14 residues. Germline values: CDR1 ENHRY, CDR2 SYGVKD. The trim removed 8 bases at V and 3 bases at J, leaving 7 bases unmatched. CDR3 loop: CAIRGGGYYNEQFF. The CDR3 bases are TGTGCCATCCGCGGCGGGGGATACTACAATGAGCAGTTCTTC.

The chain has TRBV7-2 and TRBJ2-3; perhaps TRBD2 as D (7 bases). Germline V gene lookup returns CDR1 SGHTA and CDR2 FQGNSA. V dropped 2 bases and J dropped 2 bases, with 11 bases sitting between them. CDR3 size: 15 residues. CDR3 sequence reads: CASSLTGGLTDTQYF. As DNA, the CDR3 is TGTGCCAGCAGCTTAACGGGGGGCCTCACAGATACGCAGTATTTT.